Detailed here is one TCR beta chain. PCR employed 60 Vbeta and 13 Jbeta primers. Per the study methods: Later work found tens of millions of unique TCR beta chains, with some 11 million shared. Produced via immunoSEQ multiplex PCR; TCRdb's table is partial and in-frame only. V, J and clone size reflect that table, while D and trimming were determined from the DNA. The data show 95,000 to 150,000 clones, approximately 80% seen once. This record belongs to a study of cytomegalovirus exposure and HLA in healthy donors. Background on the study: The study's early data release held some 85 million unique TCRs from HLA-typed donors. Falling in the Caucasian-associated ancestry cluster were approximately 84% of around 370 genotyped donors.

Germline CDR1 reads SGHKS; CDR2 reads YYEKEE (reference sequence). This CDR3 is built from 16 residues. The V end lost 6 bases, the J end lost 3 bases, and 18 bases lay between the germline ends. The receptor was derived from a man aged 18 to 35 in good health and CMV-seropositive. The chain employs TRBV5-5 and TRBJ2-2; D is possibly TRBD1 (6 bases). The sequenced material came from PBMCs. The DNA for the CDR3 is TGTGCCAGCACCGGAATCGGGACAAGAGACACCGGGGAGCTGTTTTTT. It yields the protein CASTGIGTRDTGELFF.